These 5 T cell receptor beta chains were all obtained from the same sample, sequenced in a study of T cell changes during pregnancy in multiple sclerosis. TCRdb keeps only in-frame clones here, not all; method: immunoSEQ multiplex PCR. The table has 45,000 to 50,000 clones, 91% seen once. The source material was CD8+ T cells from peripheral blood mononuclear cells, sampled after pregnancy. These receptors originate from a female donor with multiple sclerosis, enrolled in a pregnancy study.

The rearrangement uses TRBV6-4 and TRBJ1-5; possibly TRBD1 for D (5 bases). From germline, CDR1 is MRHNA and CDR2 SNTAGT. The CDR3 is 15 residues long. V lost 10 bases and J lost 4, with 20 bases in between. This CDR3 is CATSDSGQRNQPQHF. CDR3 nucleotide sequence: TGTGCCACATCAGATAGTGGACAACGGAATCAGCCCCAGCATTTT.

In this sample, this clone turned up once. This sequence joins TRBV7-9 and TRBJ2-7, with D unresolved. Germline CDR1 is SEHNR and CDR2 is FQNEAQ (reference sequence). This CDR3 has 10 residues. V lost 5 bases and J lost 7, with 6 bases in between. CDR3 residues: CASSPREQYF. CDR3 sequence (DNA): TGTGCCAGCAGCCCGCGGGAGCAGTACTTC. Complete variable domain (other parts from reference TRBV7-9 and TRBJ2-7): DTGVSQNPRHKITKRGQNVTFRCDPISEHNRLYWYRQTLGQGPEFLTYFQNEAQLEKSRLLSDRFSAERPKGSFSTLEIQRTEQGDSAMYLCASSPREQYFGPGTRLTVT.

The chain uses TRBV5-5 and TRBJ1-4; D might be TRBD1 (5 bases). There are 15 residues in the CDR3. Germline assignment: CDR1 SGHKS and CDR2 YYEKEE (reference sequence). V lost 5 bases to trimming and J lost 7 bases, with 18 bases between them. CDR3 nucleotide sequence: TGTGCCAGCAGTTCCGCCAAAGGGGATGGTGAAAAACTGTTTTTT. Translation gives CASSSAKGDGEKLFF.

V and J are TRBV5-1 and TRBJ2-3; D is ambiguous. V was shortened by 5 bases and J by 3 bases, with 16 bases between the two germline ends. The length of the CDR3 is 15 residues. Germline values: CDR1 SGHRS, CDR2 YFSETQ. As DNA, the CDR3 is TGCGCCAGCAGAGAGGTCGGAGAGTGGACAGATACGCAGTATTTT. Protein product: CASREVGEWTDTQYF.

The chain has TRBV16 and TRBJ1-5, with D possibly being TRBD1 (6 bases). This CDR3 spans 16 amino acids. V was shortened by 4 bases and J by 1 base, with 14 bases between the two germline ends. CDR1 KGHSY and CDR2 FQNENV come from the germline V gene. This CDR3 is CASSRTGRGSNQPQHF. The CDR3 DNA follows: TGTGCCAGCAGCCGAACAGGGCGTGGCAGCAATCAGCCCCAGCATTTT.